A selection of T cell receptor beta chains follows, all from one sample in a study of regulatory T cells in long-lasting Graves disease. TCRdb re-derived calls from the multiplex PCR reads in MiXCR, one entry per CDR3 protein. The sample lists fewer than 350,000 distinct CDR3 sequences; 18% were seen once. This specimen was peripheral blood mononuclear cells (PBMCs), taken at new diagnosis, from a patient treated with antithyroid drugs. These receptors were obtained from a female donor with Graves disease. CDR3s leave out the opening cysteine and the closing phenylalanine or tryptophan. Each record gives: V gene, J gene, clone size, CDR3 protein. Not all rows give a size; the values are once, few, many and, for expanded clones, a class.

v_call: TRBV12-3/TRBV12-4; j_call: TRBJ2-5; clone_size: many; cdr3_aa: ASSLGDSRETQY
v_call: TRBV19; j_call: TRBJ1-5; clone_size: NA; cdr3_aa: ASSIDMDRAGQPQH
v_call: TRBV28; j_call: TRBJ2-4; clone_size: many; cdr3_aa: ASSSGAEGDIQY
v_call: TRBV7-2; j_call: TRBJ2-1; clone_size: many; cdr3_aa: ASSWGHSPYNEQF
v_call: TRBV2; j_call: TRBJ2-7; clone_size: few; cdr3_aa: ATSSDGYEQY
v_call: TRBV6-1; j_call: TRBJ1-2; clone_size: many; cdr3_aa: ASQLTGGGGYT
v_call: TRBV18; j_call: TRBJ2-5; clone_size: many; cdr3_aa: ASSPTGETQY
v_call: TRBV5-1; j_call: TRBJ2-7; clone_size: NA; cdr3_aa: ASSLDSSGRPYEQY
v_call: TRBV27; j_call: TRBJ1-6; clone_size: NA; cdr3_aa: ASSRSPTGTGRYSPLH
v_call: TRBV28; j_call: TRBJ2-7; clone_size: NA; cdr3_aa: ASSITRDEPYEQY
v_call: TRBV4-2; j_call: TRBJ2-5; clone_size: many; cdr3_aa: ASSQDVAGVRETQY
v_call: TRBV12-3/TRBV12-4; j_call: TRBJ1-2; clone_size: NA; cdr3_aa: ASSQGPTGYT
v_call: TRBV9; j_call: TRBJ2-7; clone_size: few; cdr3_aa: ASSGSGTGYEQY
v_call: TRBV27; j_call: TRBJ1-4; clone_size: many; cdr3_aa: ASSSLPGRNEKLF
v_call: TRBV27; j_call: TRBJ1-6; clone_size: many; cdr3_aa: ASSLTESGPLH
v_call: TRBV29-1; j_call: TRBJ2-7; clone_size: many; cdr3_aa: SVAHTRRSESYEQY
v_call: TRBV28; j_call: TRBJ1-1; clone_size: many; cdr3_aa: ASSLKGRKGAF